This TCR beta chain was identified during a study of blood T cell repertoires in COVID-19. Per the original methods: Reference gene primers were amplified, and this amplification served to estimate nucleated cell counts. Generated by immunoSEQ multiplex PCR, the TCRdb table keeps only in-frame clones and is missing some. V and J calls and clone size come straight from that table; D and trimming were deduced from the DNA. The repertoire consists of about 270,000 clones, with 85% occurring once and the leading ten covering over 3.5%. V lost 4 bases and J 4 bases, leaving 11 bases between the germline ends. Germline V CDR1 and CDR2: MNHEY, SMNVEV (reference sequence). This CDR3 region has 14 residues.

The receptor's source is a woman between 45 and 65 years old with active or convalescent COVID-19. The sequencing input was peripheral blood. The rearrangement joins TRBV27 to TRBJ1-5; tentatively, D is TRBD1 (5 bases). The CDR3 reads CASSSGYGNQPQHF. The CDR3, as DNA: TGTGCCAGCAGTTCAGGGTATGGGAATCAGCCCCAGCATTTT.